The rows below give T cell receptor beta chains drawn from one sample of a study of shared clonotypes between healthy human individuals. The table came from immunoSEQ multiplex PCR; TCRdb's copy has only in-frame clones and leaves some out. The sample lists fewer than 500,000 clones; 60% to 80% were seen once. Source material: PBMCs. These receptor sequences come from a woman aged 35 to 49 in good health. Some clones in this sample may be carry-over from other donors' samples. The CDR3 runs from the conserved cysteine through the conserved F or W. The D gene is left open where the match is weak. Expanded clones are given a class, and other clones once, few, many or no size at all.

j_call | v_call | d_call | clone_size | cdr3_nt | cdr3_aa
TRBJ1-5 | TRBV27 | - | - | TGTGCCAGCAGTTTGAGCCCGGGGACTCAGCCCCAGCATTTT | CASSLSPGTQPQHF
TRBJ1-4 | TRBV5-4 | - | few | TGTGCCAGCAGCTCCAGGGCCGTGGGTGAAAAACTGTTTTTT | CASSSRAVGEKLFF
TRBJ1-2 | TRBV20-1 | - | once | TGCAGTGCGGTAATAAGCTATGGCTACACCTTC | CSAVISYGYTF
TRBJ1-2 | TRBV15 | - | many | TGTGCCACCAGCAGAGGCCCTCTAGGTGGCTACACCTTC | CATSRGPLGGYTF
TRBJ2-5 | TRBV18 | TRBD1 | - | TGTGCCAGCTCACCACCCTCGGGACAGGGTGAGACCCAGTACTTC | CASSPPSGQGETQYF
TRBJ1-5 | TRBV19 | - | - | TGTGCCAGTAATCCATCCTTCAATCAGCCCCAGCATTTT | CASNPSFNQPQHF
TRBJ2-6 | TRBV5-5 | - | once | TGTGCCAGCAGCAGGGGTCCAGGAGGACTCTCTGGGGCCAACGTCCTGACTTTC | CASSRGPGGLSGANVLTF
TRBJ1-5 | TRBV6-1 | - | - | TGTGCCAGCAGTGAACACACAAGTTATGACAATCAGCCCCAGCATTTT | CASSEHTSYDNQPQHF
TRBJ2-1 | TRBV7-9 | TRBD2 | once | TGTGCCAGCAGCTTAGACGGGAGGGCTATCGATGAGCAGTTCTTC | CASSLDGRAIDEQFF
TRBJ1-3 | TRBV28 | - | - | TGTGCCAGCAGTTTTTCCGGTGGCAGACCCTCTGGAAACACCATATATTTT | CASSFSGGRPSGNTIYF
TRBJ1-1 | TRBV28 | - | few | TGTGCCAGCAGTCCCCGTAAGGGGATGATCACTGAAGCTTTCTTT | CASSPRKGMITEAFF
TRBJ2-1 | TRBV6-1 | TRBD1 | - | TGTGCCAGCATAGGACAGGGTTCTTTTAATGAGCAGTTCTTC | CASIGQGSFNEQFF
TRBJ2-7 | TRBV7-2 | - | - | TGTGCCAGCAGCTTAGTCTACAAATCCTACGAGCAGTACTTC | CASSLVYKSYEQYF
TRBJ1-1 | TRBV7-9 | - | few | TGTGCCAGCAGCTTAAGGGGGGACACTGAAGCTTTCTTT | CASSLRGDTEAFF
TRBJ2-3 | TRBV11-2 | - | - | TGTGCCAGCAGCTTAGAAGGGCGGGTCCCCACAGATACGCAGTATTTT | CASSLEGRVPTDTQYF
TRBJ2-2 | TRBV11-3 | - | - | TGTGCCAGCAGCTTAGGGCGCGAATTCGGGGAGCTGTTTTTT | CASSLGREFGELFF
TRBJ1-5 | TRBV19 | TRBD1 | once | TGTGCCAGTAGCCCGGACAGGGGCGACAATCAGCCCCAGCATTTT | CASSPDRGDNQPQHF
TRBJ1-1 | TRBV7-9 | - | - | TGTGCCAGCACCCCAGGTGGGACTGAAGCTTTCTTT | CASTPGGTEAFF
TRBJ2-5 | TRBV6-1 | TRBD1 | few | TGTGCCAGCAGGTGGACAGGGGGGACCCAGTACTTC | CASRWTGGTQYF
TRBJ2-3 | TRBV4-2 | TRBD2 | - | TGTGCCAGCAGCCAGACTAGCGGGAGAGGCACAGATACGCAGTATTTT | CASSQTSGRGTDTQYF
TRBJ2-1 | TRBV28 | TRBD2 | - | TGTGCCAGCAGTTCCCAGCGGGGCTCCTACAATGAGCAGTTCTTC | CASSSQRGSYNEQFF
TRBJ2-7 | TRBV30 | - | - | TGTGCCTGGGGGGTTACTGACTACGAGCAGTACTTC | CAWGVTDYEQYF
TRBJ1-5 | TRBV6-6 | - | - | TGTGCCAGCAGTTACGGTCAGCTTACGGGCAATCAGCCCCAGCATTTT | CASSYGQLTGNQPQHF
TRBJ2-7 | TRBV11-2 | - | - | TGTGCCAGCGGGGGACCCTCCTACGAGCAGTACTTC | CASGGPSYEQYF
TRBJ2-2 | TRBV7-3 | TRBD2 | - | TGTGCCAGCAGCCCCCGGACTAGCGGGAGATCGACCGGGGAGCTGTTTTTT | CASSPRTSGRSTGELFF